Listed below are T cell receptor beta chains from one sample, sequenced in a study of shared clonotypes between healthy human individuals. The table came from immunoSEQ multiplex PCR; TCRdb's copy has only in-frame clones and leaves some out. The top ten clones hold about 1.5% of a sample with around 1 million clones, 76% of them seen once. The sample consisted of memory CD4+ T cells sorted from blood. The source of these receptors is a man between 18 and 29 years old in good health. Each CDR3 is given with its conserved first and last residue. D genes are given only for firm matches. Where a row states a size, it is once, few, many or the class of an expanded clone; other rows omit it.

TRBJ1-2	.	TRBV29-1	.	CSVERVLNGYTF	TGCAGCGTTGAGAGGGTACTCAATGGCTACACCTTC
TRBJ1-1	TRBD1	TRBV27	.	CASSPQGAIPNTEAFF	TGTGCCAGCAGTCCTCAGGGGGCCATCCCCAACACTGAAGCTTTCTTT
TRBJ2-7	.	TRBV28	.	CARGGGQGFPGEQYF	TGTGCCCGCGGGGGGGGACAGGGGTTCCCAGGGGAGCAGTACTTC
TRBJ1-1	.	TRBV10-2	.	CASGDTEAFF	TGCGCCAGCGGTGACACTGAAGCTTTCTTT
TRBJ1-6	TRBD1	TRBV18	.	CASSPTGVNNSPLHF	TGTGCCAGCTCCCCGACAGGGGTGAATAATTCACCCCTCCACTTT
TRBJ2-3	.	TRBV11-1	.	CASSPGAGPLTSDTQYF	TGTGCCAGCAGCCCGGGGGCGGGGCCTCTGACCTCAGATACGCAGTATTTT
TRBJ2-7	.	TRBV5-4	.	CASSLAGGPYEQYF	TGTGCCAGCAGCTTGGCTGGGGGACCCTACGAGCAGTACTTC
TRBJ1-6	TRBD1	TRBV5-6	.	CASSLQGAGSPLHF	TGTGCCAGCAGCTTGCAGGGGGCTGGGTCACCCCTCCACTTT
TRBJ1-1	.	TRBV29-1	.	CSAEVRGGTEAFF	TGCAGCGCAGAAGTACGAGGTGGCACTGAAGCTTTCTTT
TRBJ2-5	.	TRBV18	.	CASSPQGGAQETQYF	TGTGCCAGCTCACCACAGGGCGGGGCCCAAGAGACCCAGTACTTC
TRBJ1-2	TRBD1	TRBV6-5	.	CASSSGQNYGYTF	TGTGCCAGCAGTTCGGGACAGAACTATGGCTACACCTTC
TRBJ1-1	.	TRBV5-4	.	CASSLRQVNTEAFF	TGTGCCAGCAGCTTGAGACAAGTGAACACTGAAGCTTTCTTT
TRBJ2-7	TRBD1	TRBV10-3	.	CAISGLGTGSSSYEQYF	TGTGCCATCAGTGGGCTTGGGACAGGGTCAAGCTCCTACGAGCAGTACTTC
TRBJ1-2	TRBD1	TRBV11-2	.	CASSVDRDDGYTF	TGTGCCAGCAGCGTAGACAGGGACGATGGCTACACCTTC
TRBJ1-6	.	TRBV28	.	CASSRPGSGEDSPLHF	TGTGCCAGCAGCCGACCGGGCTCAGGGGAAGATTCACCCCTCCACTTT
TRBJ2-5	.	TRBV5-4	.	CASSTHKTRDQETQYF	TGTGCCAGCAGTACCCACAAGACGCGGGACCAAGAGACCCAGTACTTC
TRBJ1-5	TRBD1	TRBV28	.	CASSLRQGASSNQPQHF	TGTGCCAGCAGTTTAAGACAGGGGGCGAGCAGCAATCAGCCCCAGCATTTT
TRBJ2-7	.	TRBV18	.	CASSPPAEYEQYF	TGTGCCAGCTCACCTCCAGCAGAGTACGAGCAGTACTTC
TRBJ2-1	.	TRBV10-3	.	CAISGGAEQFF	TGTGCCATCAGTGGCGGCGCTGAGCAGTTCTTC
TRBJ1-5	.	TRBV10-2	.	CASSDNRASNQPQHF	TGCGCCAGCAGTGATAACAGAGCGAGCAATCAGCCCCAGCATTTT
TRBJ1-6	.	TRBV19	.	CASSIMRNSPLHF	TGTGCCAGTAGTATAATGCGCAATTCACCCCTCCACTTT
TRBJ1-3	.	TRBV19	few	CASSISSGNTIYF	TGTGCCAGTAGTATTTCCTCTGGAAACACCATATATTTT
TRBJ1-2	.	TRBV28	.	CASSPPGASYGYTF	TGTGCCAGCAGTCCCCCGGGGGCGTCCTATGGCTACACCTTC
TRBJ2-1	.	TRBV5-4	few	CASRQDLSSNEQFF	TGTGCCAGCAGACAAGATCTATCCTCCAATGAGCAGTTCTTC
TRBJ1-1	.	TRBV28	.	CASSFSGVEAFF	TGTGCCAGCAGTTTCTCAGGGGTTGAAGCTTTCTTT
TRBJ2-3	.	TRBV5-1	.	CASSGDGAFTDTQYF	TGCGCCAGCAGCGGGGACGGAGCCTTCACAGATACGCAGTATTTT
TRBJ2-5	.	TRBV28	.	CASSYPRVQETQYF	TGTGCCAGCAGCTACCCCCGCGTCCAAGAGACCCAGTACTTC